Described below is a single T cell receptor (beta chain) sequence and its context. These data belong to a study of blood T cell repertoires in COVID-19. In germline, CDR1 is LGHNA, CDR2 YSLEER. The V end lost 1 base, the J end lost 11 bases, and 20 bases lay between the germline ends. CDR3 length: 15 residues. As handled by the study authors: The assay estimated nucleated cells by amplifying reference gene primers. Profiled with immunoSEQ multiplex PCR; TCRdb holds only in-frame clones, not every one. V and J calls and clone size are as listed in that table; D and trimming were resolved from the DNA. The table shows just over 650,000 clones, with 90% occurring only once.

The sequencing sample was made of peripheral blood. The rearrangement joins TRBV4-3 to TRBJ1-2; tentatively, D is TRBD1 (6 bases). The source is a woman aged 18 to 35 with acute or convalescent COVID-19. This chain's CDR3 is CASSQAKGDQWGYTF. For the CDR3, the DNA is TGCGCCAGCAGCCAAGCCAAGGGGGATCAGTGGGGTTACACCTTC.